This T cell receptor (beta chain) was identified in a study of long-term antiretroviral therapy in people with HIV. Study-wide points: The ART regimens used between about 2003 and 2018 may be less effective than current ones. Increased diversity was seen after ART, yet it remained lower than in transplant donor controls.

V shed 2 bases and J 2 bases; nucleotides not matched to a gene: 7. Germline V CDR1 and CDR2: SGHVS, FQNEAQ. CDR3 size: 16 residues. People in the study who had HIV all got their treatment in the United States. This clone appeared a single time. Its antigen remains unknown. Version v3.0 of the immunoSEQ assay was performed at survey level. Sequencing was directed toward roughly 40,000-55,000 T-cell genomes in each sample. The protocol was immunoSEQ multiplex PCR, while the TCRdb copy is restricted to in-frame clones and leaves out a portion. Of around 11,000 clones listed, approximately 90% are singletons.

V usage is TRBV7-8 and J usage is TRBJ1-2; 8 bases are shared with TRBD1. This receptor was taken from a woman aged 40 to 50 with HIV. The sequencing used unsorted PBMCs, collected 0.2 years before starting antiretroviral therapy. The chain's CDR3 is CASSLSAGGRNYGYTF. CDR3 nucleotides: TGTGCCAGCAGCTTATCCGCAGGGGGCAGAAACTATGGCTACACCTTC.